These 16 T cell receptor beta chains originate from one sample sequenced in a study of regulatory T cells in long-lasting Graves disease. The time point: persistent/refractory GD, antithyroid drugs over 5 years with positive TRAb. RNA isolated from PBMCs was used to make the TCR library. The authors built TCR beta libraries using iRepertoire HTBI primers and Arm-PCR of CDR3 regions. TCRdb processed the multiplex PCR reads anew with MiXCR; each CDR3 protein has one entry. The sample yields about 470,000 distinct CDR3 sequences, roughly 21% seen once. Sequenced here: peripheral blood mononuclear cells (PBMCs), sampled when the disease was refractory, from a patient treated with antithyroid drugs. These receptors all come from a female donor with Graves disease.

This clonotype was counted at least ten times. V usage is TRBV6-5 and J usage is TRBJ2-7; D gene ambiguous. Germline CDR1 and CDR2: MNHEY and SVGAGI. The CDR3 loop spans 12 amino acids. Deletions cut 3 bases from V and 3 bases from J, with 6 bases between. The CDR3 nucleotides are TGTGCCAGCAGTTATCAGAACTACGAGCAGTACTTC. Translated: CASSYQNYEQYF.

The rearrangement uses TRBV11-2 and TRBJ2-3; 8 bases line up with TRBD1. The trim removed 6 bases at V and 2 bases at J, leaving 13 bases unmatched. The CDR3 consists of 17 residues. Germline assignment: CDR1 SGHAT and CDR2 FQNNGV. The CDR3 loop is CASRSFRRDRNTDTQYF. The DNA of the CDR3 is TGTGCCAGCAGATCGTTTCGCCGGGACAGGAACACAGATACGCAGTATTTT. Drawing the rest from reference TRBV11-2 and TRBJ2-3, the complete variable domain is EAGVAQSPRYKIIEKRQSVAFWCNPISGHATLYWYQQILGQGPKLLIQFQNNGVVDDSQLPKDRFSAERLKGVDSTLKIQPAKLEDSAVYLCASRSFRRDRNTDTQYFGPGTRLTVL.

V usage is TRBV5-6 and J usage is TRBJ1-5, with unresolved D. Germline CDR1 and CDR2: SGHDT and YYEEEE. The CDR3 covers 17 residues. V lost 0 bases and J 4 bases, leaving 17 bases between the germline ends. CDR3 nucleotide sequence: TGTGCCAGCAGCTTGGGGACGTGGGCAGGAGGAAATCAGCCCCAGCATTTT. Residues: CASSLGTWAGGNQPQHF.

The sample holds many counts of this clonotype. The V and J genes are TRBV6-1 and TRBJ1-1; D is undetermined. The germline V and J ends were trimmed by 5 bases and 0 bases, with 16 bases remaining between them. Germline V gene lookup returns CDR1 MNHNS and CDR2 SASEGT. This CDR3 is 16 amino acids long. The CDR3 nucleotides are TGTGCCAGCAGTACGATGACAAGGTCCGTGAACACTGAAGCTTTCTTT. Translated, it gives CASSTMTRSVNTEAFF.

The sample holds many counts of this clonotype. The chain links TRBV12-3 or TRBV12-4 to TRBJ2-7; 13 nucleotides line up with TRBD2. This CDR3 comprises 16 residues. Losses at the gene ends were 6 bases for V and 1 base for J; bases not matched to a gene: 6. The CDR3 sequence is CASRIGLAGDSYEQYF. The CDR3 coding sequence is TGTGCCAGCAGGATAGGACTAGCGGGGGATTCCTACGAGCAGTACTTC.

The V and J genes are TRBV20-1 and TRBJ2-5; perhaps TRBD2 as D (6 bases). Germline loops: CDR1 DFQATT, CDR2 SNEGSKA (reference sequence). The CDR3 totals 13 residues. V was shortened by 7 bases and J by 3 bases, with 15 bases between the two germline ends. CDR3 in DNA: TGCAGTGTCCAGGACGGGAGTGAAGAGACCCAGTACTTC. Its translation is CSVQDGSEETQYF.

The sample holds a few counts of this clonotype. V and J are TRBV6-9 and TRBJ2-7, with D unresolved. Germline-derived CDR1 and CDR2 are MNHGY and SVAAGI. V was clipped by 2 bases and J by 5 bases, with 13 bases between them. The CDR3 runs 14 residues. The CDR3 loop is CASSYEDHRDEQYF. The DNA for the CDR3 is TGTGCCAGCAGTTATGAGGACCATAGGGACGAGCAGTACTTC.

The V gene is TRBV7-2, the J gene TRBJ1-1; the D is unclear. This CDR3 region has 14 residues. The germline gives CDR1 SGHTA, CDR2 FQGNSA. The V end lost 1 base, the J end lost 4 bases, and 10 bases lay between the germline ends. CDR3 residues: CASSLVRAGTEAFF. The CDR3 nucleotides are TGTGCCAGCAGCTTAGTGAGGGCGGGCACTGAAGCTTTCTTT.

The chain uses TRBV5-1 and TRBJ1-1; 9 nucleotides agree with TRBD1. After removal of 2 bases from V and 5 bases from J, the junction contained 16 bases not matched to a gene. The CDR3 runs 18 residues. In germline, CDR1 is SGHRS, CDR2 YFSETQ. As DNA, the CDR3 is TGCGCCAGCAGCTTTGCGAACCCCCCGGGACAGGGAGGGACTGAAGCTTTCTTT. This codes for CASSFANPPGQGGTEAFF.

This clonotype was seen a few times. The chain combines TRBV2 with TRBJ1-2; weak D call: TRBD1 (5 bases). The V gene lost 4 bases and the J gene lost 8 bases, with 14 bases spanning the gap. The CDR3 has 13 residues. The germline gives CDR1 SNHLY, CDR2 FYNNEI. The CDR3 is CASSAGGVKGYTF. In DNA, the CDR3 is TGTGCCAGCAGTGCCGGGGGTGTCAAGGGCTACACCTTC.

V gene TRBV6-1 combines with J gene TRBJ1-5, with D unresolved. V was trimmed by 3 bases and J by 0 bases, leaving 6 bases between them. Germline CDR1 is MNHNS and CDR2 is SASEGT. The CDR3 covers 14 residues. In DNA form, the CDR3 reads TGTGCCAGCAGTGAGTCAGATAGCAATCAGCCCCAGCATTTT. Translation: CASSESDSNQPQHF.

This clonotype was seen many times. V and J are TRBV28 and TRBJ1-1, with TRBD1 matching 7 bases. CDR1 is MDHEN and CDR2 is SYDVKM in the germline V gene. With 7 bases clipped from V and 6 bases from J, the junction kept 11 bases outside the gene matches. The CDR3 runs to 14 residues. The CDR3 DNA is TGTGCCAGCACCAACTCCAGGGGGAGCCCTGAAGCTTTCTTT. This gives the protein CASTNSRGSPEAFF. Complete variable domain (other parts from reference TRBV28 and TRBJ1-1): DVKVTQSSRYLVKRTGEKVFLECVQDMDHENMFWYRQDPGLGLRLIYFSYDVKMKEKGDIPEGYSVSREKKERFSLILESASTNQTSMYLCASTNSRGSPEAFFGQGTRLTVV.

CDR3 nucleotides: TGCGCCAGCAGCCGACAGGGGGGAGGTTTCAATGAGCAGTTCTTC. Amino acid sequence: CASSRQGGGFNEQFF. The gene calls are TRBV5-1 and TRBJ2-1, with 9 nucleotides matching TRBD1. The CDR3 runs to 15 residues. From germline, CDR1 is SGHRS and CDR2 YFSETQ. V trimming: 4 bases; J trimming: 6 bases; junction bases outside the gene matches: 8.

This clonotype was picked up many times. The CDR3 nucleotides are TGTGCCAGCGGGACAGCACCCTACGAGCAGTACTTC. Amino acid sequence: CASGTAPYEQYF. This rearrangement joins TRBV28 to TRBJ2-7; 7 positions match TRBD1. This CDR3 is 12 amino acids long. Germline assignment: CDR1 MDHEN and CDR2 SYDVKM. With V trimmed by 8 bases and J by 2 bases, 3 bases remained unmatched.

The V call is TRBV19, the J call TRBJ2-3; D gene uncertain. This CDR3 contains 11 residues. V lost 6 bases and J 2 bases, leaving 3 bases between the germline ends. CDR1 LNHDA and CDR2 SQIVND come from the germline V gene (reference sequence). For the CDR3, the DNA is TGTGCCAGTAGCCACACAGATACGCAGTATTTT. Its protein is CASSHTDTQYF.

This clonotype was picked up many times. The chain links TRBV28 to TRBJ1-6; D is ambiguous. The V and J ends lost 6 bases and 7 bases respectively, with 19 bases between them. This CDR3 has 16 residues. Germline CDR1 reads MDHEN; CDR2 reads SYDVKM. This chain's CDR3 is CASSLGRASQNSPLHF. DNA for the CDR3: TGTGCCAGCAGCCTTGGACGAGCGAGTCAGAATTCACCCCTCCACTTT. The complete variable domain, with remaining parts taken from reference TRBV28 and TRBJ1-6, reads DVKVTQSSRYLVKRTGEKVFLECVQDMDHENMFWYRQDPGLGLRLIYFSYDVKMKEKGDIPEGYSVSREKKERFSLILESASTNQTSMYLCASSLGRASQNSPLHFGNGTRLTVT.